The 11 T cell receptor beta chains presented below share a single source sample, sequenced in a study of identical twins. MiXCR, run by TCRdb on the 5' RACE reads, gives a single entry per CDR3 protein. Among some 1,600,000 distinct CDR3 sequences listed, about 30% were seen once. Sequencing was done on a sample of cord blood. These receptors came from a newborn girl in good health.

J is TRBJ2-3 and V is TRBV27, with 9 nucleotides matching TRBD2. Per the germline V gene, CDR1 is MNHEY and CDR2 is SMNVEV (reference sequence). The CDR3 sequence is 16 residues long. V trimming: 3 bases; J trimming: 5 bases; junction bases outside the gene matches: 9. The CDR3 is CASSFSGGGALDTQYF. The CDR3, as DNA: TGTGCCAGCAGTTTCTCTGGCGGGGGGGCCTTAGATACGCAGTATTTT.

This chain joins TRBV12-3 or TRBV12-4 and TRBJ1-2, with TRBD1 as a possible D gene (6 bases). The CDR3 loop spans 15 amino acids. V lost 2 bases to trimming and J lost 4 bases, with 14 bases between them. CDR3 region: CASSLHSQGTYGYTF. The CDR3 nucleotides read TGTGCCAGCAGTTTACACTCACAGGGAACCTATGGCTACACCTTC.

This clonotype has just a few counts. The chain couples TRBV28 to TRBJ1-1; a possible D gene is TRBD1 (5 bases). V lost 5 bases, J lost 4 bases, and 20 bases lay in between. From germline, CDR1 is MDHEN and CDR2 SYDVKM. The CDR3 has 16 amino acids. In DNA form, the CDR3 reads TGTGCCAGCAGTCTTTACGGGACTCCCCTGGCCACTGAAGCTTTCTTT. It specifies CASSLYGTPLATEAFF.

A few counts support this clonotype. J is TRBJ2-1 and V is TRBV18, with TRBD2 identical over 7 bases. Trimming cost V 3 bases and J 2 bases; bases outside gene matches: 7. Germline CDR1 reads KGHSH; CDR2 reads LQKENI. CDR3 size: 16 residues. CDR3 sequence (DNA): TGTGCCAGCTCACCTTCCCCCGCGGGAGCCTACAATGAGCAGTTCTTC. Amino acids: CASSPSPAGAYNEQFF.

In this sample, this clonotype turned up a few times. The chain employs TRBV21-1 and TRBJ1-4; the table's D call, TRBD1, was not checked against the DNA. TRBV21-1 has pseudogene status. The CDR3 has 16 amino acids. The chain's CDR3 is CASSKGTVTTNEKLFF. The CDR3 DNA sequence: TGTGCCAGCAGCAAGGGGACAGTTACAACTAATGAAAAACTGTTTTTT.

For the CDR3, the DNA is TGTGCCAGCAGTTTAAAAGGACAGGCCTACGAGCAGTACTTC. This encodes CASSLKGQAYEQYF. This sequence joins TRBV27 and TRBJ2-7, with 7 bases matching TRBD1. Looked up from germline, CDR1 is MNHEY and CDR2 is SMNVEV (reference sequence). V dropped 2 bases and J dropped 2; count of bases not matched to a gene: 3. The CDR3 totals 14 residues.

The table lists this clonotype with a few counts. The gene calls are TRBV6-5 and TRBJ1-1; no firm D call. Per germline, CDR1 MNHEY and CDR2 SVGAGI. Trimming removed 7 bases from V and 1 base from J, with 13 bases in between. The CDR3 is 14 residues long. The CDR3 is CASIRRSPNTEAFF. CDR3 in DNA: TGTGCCAGCATTCGCAGGAGCCCGAACACTGAAGCTTTCTTT.

This clonotype has a count of ten or more. This chain uses TRBV5-1 with TRBJ1-6; D is unclear. The CDR3 consists of 16 residues. Germline V gives CDR1 SGHRS, CDR2 YFSETQ. The V end lost 1 base, the J end lost 1 base, and 9 bases lay between the germline ends. CDR3 sequence reads: CASSLKQSSYNSPLHF. The CDR3, as DNA: TGCGCCAGCAGCTTGAAGCAGTCTTCCTATAATTCACCCCTCCACTTT. The complete variable domain, with remaining parts taken from reference TRBV5-1 and TRBJ1-6, reads KAGVTQTPRYLIKTRGQQVTLSCSPISGHRSVSWYQQTPGQGLQFLFEYFSETQRNKGNFPGRFSGRQFSNSRSEMNVSTLELGDSALYLCASSLKQSSYNSPLHFGNGTRLTVT.

This sequence joins TRBV12-3 or TRBV12-4 and TRBJ2-7; D uncertain. The V gene lost 3 bases and the J gene lost 3 bases, with 6 bases spanning the gap. The CDR3 is 12 residues long. The CDR3 nucleotides are TGTGCCAGCAGTTTCGCCCTCTACGAGCAGTACTTC. It yields the protein CASSFALYEQYF.

V usage is TRBV28 and J usage is TRBJ2-5; 7 positions agree with TRBD1. The J segment lost 7 bases and the V segment lost 6 bases, leaving 11 bases of the junction unmatched. The CDR3 is 14 amino acids. Germline CDR1 MDHEN, CDR2 SYDVKM. Here the CDR3 DNA reads TGTGCCAGCAGCACCGGGACAGTTCACGGGACCCAGTACTTC. Its translation is CASSTGTVHGTQYF.

The chain recombines TRBV10-3 with TRBJ2-1; unclear D gene. The CDR3 is made up of 11 amino acids. CDR1 and CDR2 from the germline V gene are ENHRY and SYGVKD. CDR3 coding DNA: TGTGGGGTAGCCGACTACAATGAGCAGTTCTTC. Translating it yields CGVADYNEQFF.